The next 10 T cell receptor beta chains were all read from a single sample in a study of cytomegalovirus exposure and HLA in healthy donors. TCRdb's copy holds only in-frame clones and misses some; the assay was immunoSEQ multiplex PCR. Among some 250,000 clones listed, more than 75% were seen once. The sample was PBMCs. These receptor sequences come from a woman aged 30 to 39 in good health and CMV-seropositive.

This clone was recorded once. V is TRBV4-1 and J is TRBJ2-5, with 7 bases fitting TRBD1. With V trimmed by 2 bases and J by 5 bases, 8 bases remained unmatched. This CDR3 region has 15 residues. In germline, CDR1 is MGHRA, CDR2 YSYEKL. CDR3 bases: TGCGCCAGCAGCCAACAGACAGGGTATGGCGAGACCCAGTACTTC. It yields the protein CASSQQTGYGETQYF.

This chain joins TRBV6-5 and TRBJ1-1; D is undetermined. The CDR3 is 14 amino acids. Trimming removed 6 bases at V and 0 bases at J, with 11 bases between. Germline V CDR1 and CDR2: MNHEY, SVGAGI. The CDR3 nucleotides are TGTGCCAGCAGCTCCAACTTCGTGAACACTGAAGCTTTCTTT. It yields the protein CASSSNFVNTEAFF.

V gene TRBV7-2 combines with J gene TRBJ2-1, with D possibly matching TRBD1 (6 bases). V was shortened by 1 base and J by 7 bases, with 14 bases between the two germline ends. Germline CDR1 is SGHTA and CDR2 is FQGNSA. This CDR3 has 15 amino acids. The CDR3, as DNA: TGTGCCAGCAGCTTAGACAGGGTGTTTGTGAATGAGCAGTTCTTC. Amino acids: CASSLDRVFVNEQFF.

The gene calls are TRBV27 and TRBJ2-2; D perhaps matches TRBD1 (6 bases). Germline CDR1 reads MNHEY; CDR2 reads SMNVEV (reference sequence). V gave up 7 bases and J gave up 6 bases, with 12 bases separating them. This CDR3 region has 13 residues. CDR3 in amino acids: CASKQGLAGELFF. The CDR3 coding sequence is TGTGCCAGCAAACAGGGTCTGGCCGGGGAGCTGTTTTTT.

J is TRBJ2-2 and V is TRBV30, with D perhaps matching TRBD1 (6 bases). CDR1 is GTSNPN and CDR2 is SVGIG in the germline V gene (reference sequence). V was clipped by 5 bases and J by 5 bases, with 12 bases between them. This CDR3 comprises 13 residues. This chain's CDR3 is CAWLRGSTGELFF. In DNA form, the CDR3 reads TGTGCCTGGCTCAGGGGTTCGACCGGGGAGCTGTTTTTT. The full variable domain, in which reference TRBV30 and TRBJ2-2 provide the parts outside the CDR3, is SQTIHQWPATLVQPVGSPLSLECTVEGTSNPNLYWYRQAAGRGLQLLFYSVGIGQISSEVPQNLSASRPQDRQFILSSKKLLLSDSGFYLCAWLRGSTGELFFGEGSRLTVL.

V is TRBV27 and J is TRBJ2-4; TRBD2 agrees at 7 bases. CDR1 is MNHEY, CDR2 SMNVEV, per germline (reference sequence). The CDR3 is made up of 11 amino acids. The trim removed 11 bases at V and 9 bases at J, leaving 7 bases unmatched. The CDR3 loop reads CASGREFIQYF. CDR3 bases: TGTGCCTCAGGGCGGGAGTTCATTCAGTACTTC.

The gene calls are TRBV2 and TRBJ2-6; D is possibly TRBD2 (6 bases). Germline CDR1 reads SNHLY; CDR2 reads FYNNEI. The CDR3 loop spans 15 amino acids. Trimming took 7 bases from V and 2 from J, leaving 12 bases between them. This CDR3 is CASTLGGAGANVLTF. CDR3 nucleotide sequence: TGTGCCAGCACATTGGGAGGAGCTGGGGCCAACGTCCTGACTTTC.

This clone was picked up one time. This sequence joins TRBV9 and TRBJ2-1; tentative D call: TRBD2 (6 bases). V was clipped by 4 bases and J by 6 bases, with 17 bases between them. Germline lookup yields CDR1 SGDLS and CDR2 YYNGEE. The length of the CDR3 is 15 residues. CDR3 nucleotides: TGTGCCAGCAGCCCGGCCGCAGGGAGGTCCAATGAGCAGTTCTTC. Translating it yields CASSPAAGRSNEQFF.

The chain recombines TRBV30 with TRBJ2-5; TRBD2 matches 7 bases. Germline CDR1 is GTSNPN and CDR2 is SVGIG (reference sequence). The V and J ends lost 1 base and 5 bases, in that order; junction bases with no gene match: 19. This CDR3 is built from 18 residues. The CDR3 protein is CAWSGSLTGGGRGETQYF. The CDR3 nucleotides read TGTGCCTGGAGTGGCTCTCTAACCGGGGGAGGGCGGGGGGAGACCCAGTACTTC.

The V gene is TRBV5-1, the J gene TRBJ1-1, with 7 bases that match TRBD1. V lost 4 bases, J lost 7 bases, and 10 bases stayed unmatched. Germline-derived CDR1 and CDR2 are SGHRS and YFSETQ. The CDR3 consists of 14 residues. In DNA form, the CDR3 reads TGCGCCAGCAGCGTACAGGGGACGGTCAATGAAGCTTTCTTT. It yields the protein CASSVQGTVNEAFF.